The present TCR beta chain was sequenced within a study of molecular identifiers for immune sequencing clone quantification. Study results and caveats: Clones above 20 RNA copies held over 98% of effector molecules, under 1% in naive cells.

Germline V gives CDR1 MDHEN, CDR2 SYDVKM. CDR3 size: 11 residues. Comments on this clonotype: Its antigen is currently unknown. One end of the junction fails to match germline, which may point to a read error.

Each CDR3 protein is one row after TCRdb ran MiXCR on the PCR reads. The sample has roughly 630,000 distinct CDR3 sequences, about 25% seen once. The source is a human donor in good health. Some libraries in this study had Jurkat cell RNA spiked in. The chain links TRBV28 to TRBJ2-7; D is ambiguous. The sample comprised naive CD8+ T cells from blood, with Jurkat cell RNA spiked in. Regarding subset: FACS-sorted CD8+CD4-CCR7+CD45RA+ naive T cells. CDR3 amino acids: CASRLASEQYF. The CDR3 coding sequence is TGTGCCAGCCGTTTAGCTAGCGAGCAGTACTTC. The variable domain in full, completed from reference TRBV28 and TRBJ2-7, reads DVKVTQSSRYLVKRTGEKVFLECVQDMDHENMFWYRQDPGLGLRLIYFSYDVKMKEKGDIPEGYSVSREKKERFSLILESASTNQTSMYLCASRLASEQYFGPGTRLTVT.